These 19 T cell receptor beta chains were all obtained from the same sample, sequenced in a study of beta chain features in type 1 diabetes. Every bit of the isolated RNA underwent reverse transcription, so sequencing read expressed TCRB transcripts. The assay was immunoSEQ multiplex PCR, and TCRdb's table has in-frame clones only and misses some. The sample lists more than 100,000 clones, around 10% seen once, with 0.6% to 0.9% in the top ten. No cognate antigen is known for these TCRs. Study-wide results and caveats: Type 1 diabetes patients showed a moderate but significant shortening of TCRB CDR3s in all four CD4+ subsets.

Sequences were obtained from central memory CD4+ T cells from blood. These receptors all stem from a man younger than 40 with type 1 diabetes.

This clone was counted a few times. V usage is TRBV4-1 and J usage is TRBJ1-1, with TRBD1 identical over 9 bases. The trim removed 4 bases at V and 0 bases at J, leaving 6 bases unmatched. This CDR3 has 16 residues. From germline, CDR1 is MGHRA and CDR2 YSYEKL. CDR3 region: CASSPGQGRMNTEAFF. CDR3 DNA sequence: TGCGCCAGCAGCCCGGGACAGGGACGGATGAACACTGAAGCTTTCTTT.

This chain uses TRBV5-1 with TRBJ1-2; a possible D gene is TRBD1 (5 bases). The V end lost 1 base, the J end lost 8 bases, and 15 bases lay between the germline ends. The length of the CDR3 is 14 residues. Germline CDR1 SGHRS, CDR2 YFSETQ. The CDR3 sequence: CASSLSTGTLGYTF. In nucleotides, the CDR3 is TGCGCCAGCAGCTTGAGCACAGGCACCTTGGGCTACACCTTC.

The rearrangement joins TRBV18 to TRBJ2-5; 7 bases fit TRBD2. Trimming cost V 3 bases and J 5 bases; bases outside gene matches: 15. From germline, CDR1 is KGHSH and CDR2 LQKENI. This CDR3 contains 17 residues. The CDR3 region is CASSPFQLASLGETQYF. The DNA of the CDR3 is TGTGCCAGCTCACCGTTTCAACTAGCGTCGTTGGGGGAGACCCAGTACTTC.

This clone occurred a few times. This chain connects TRBV6-5 to TRBJ1-6; possibly TRBD1 for D (5 bases). This CDR3 is built from 15 residues. V lost 2 bases, J lost 7 bases, and 12 bases lay in between. CDR1 and CDR2 from the germline V gene are MNHEY and SVGAGI. CDR3 residues: CASSYGRAENSPLHF. DNA of the CDR3: TGTGCCAGCAGTTACGGCAGGGCGGAAAATTCACCCCTCCACTTT.

Only a few counts were recorded for this clone. The chain employs TRBV19 and TRBJ2-6, with 9 bases identical to TRBD1. With V trimmed by 0 bases and J by 1 base, 10 bases remained unmatched. Germline V gives CDR1 LNHDA, CDR2 SQIVND (reference sequence). The CDR3 spans 20 residues. CDR3 region: CASSIESLGTGSSGANVLTF. The CDR3, as DNA: TGTGCCAGTAGTATAGAATCCCTCGGGACAGGGAGTTCTGGGGCCAACGTCCTGACTTTC.

This clone was seen many times. A junction end diverges from the germline sequence, so it may reflect a read error. The genes are TRBV2 and TRBJ1-2; 7 bases are shared with TRBD1. CDR1 is SNHLY and CDR2 is FYNNEI in the germline V gene. CDR3 length: 14 residues. The CDR3 region is CASSEDRALYGYTF. CDR3 bases: TGTGCCAGCAGCGAAGACAGGGCGCTGTATGGCTACACCTTC.

This clone turned up a few times. J is TRBJ1-2 and V is TRBV7-9; D is possibly TRBD1 (6 bases). The CDR3 spans 12 residues. Trimming pared 5 bases from V and 8 bases from J, leaving 12 bases between. Germline V gene sequence: CDR1 SEHNR, CDR2 FQNEAQ (reference sequence). CDR3 region: CASSLRTEGYTF. The CDR3 nucleotides are TGTGCCAGCAGCCTAAGGACAGAAGGCTACACCTTC.

The chain links TRBV4-1 to TRBJ2-1; D may be TRBD2 (6 bases). In germline, CDR1 is MGHRA, CDR2 YSYEKL. The V end lost 1 base, the J end lost 7 bases, and 8 bases lay between the germline ends. The CDR3 loop spans 13 amino acids. CDR3 nucleotide sequence: TGCGCCAGCAGCCAAGGGGGGGAAAATGAGCAGTTCTTC. Translated, it gives CASSQGGENEQFF.

This clone has just a few counts. This chain joins TRBV28 and TRBJ2-3, with TRBD2 as a possible D gene (5 bases). The V end lost 6 bases, the J end lost 3 bases, and 10 bases lay between the germline ends. The CDR3 runs 13 residues. Germline-derived CDR1 and CDR2 are MDHEN and SYDVKM. The DNA for the CDR3 is TGTGCCAGCAGCGCGACGGGGACAGATACGCAGTATTTT. Residues: CASSATGTDTQYF.

This clone occurred a few times. The rearrangement uses TRBV4-1 and TRBJ1-2; TRBD1 matches at 8 bases. J gave up 4 bases and V 4 bases, and 11 bases lay outside the gene matches. The CDR3 consists of 16 residues. Germline values: CDR1 MGHRA, CDR2 YSYEKL. Written as DNA, the CDR3 is TGCGCCAGCAGCCCGGCCGGATCGACAGGGGCCTATGGCTACACCTTC. Residues: CASSPAGSTGAYGYTF.

This clone showed up just a few times. This chain connects TRBV28 to TRBJ1-2; possibly TRBD1 for D (6 bases). The germline V gene encodes CDR1 MDHEN and CDR2 SYDVKM. The CDR3 length is 13 residues. Trimming took 6 bases from V and 5 from J, leaving 13 bases between them. The CDR3 DNA reads as TGTGCCAGCAGCTTCAACCAGGGGTATGGCTACACCTTC. Its translation is CASSFNQGYGYTF.

This clone showed up just a few times. The chain carries TRBV6-5 and TRBJ2-1; D is possibly TRBD2 (6 bases). Trimming removed 0 bases at V and 6 bases at J, with 15 bases between. The CDR3 runs 16 residues. From germline, CDR1 is MNHEY and CDR2 SVGAGI. CDR3 region: CASSYSGTYVGNEQFF. The DNA for the CDR3 is TGTGCCAGCAGTTACTCCGGGACTTACGTTGGCAATGAGCAGTTCTTC.

This rearrangement joins TRBV7-3 to TRBJ2-5; 8 nucleotides agree with TRBD2. CDR3 length: 13 residues. J gave up 8 bases and V 5 bases, and 7 bases lay outside the gene matches. Germline-derived CDR1 and CDR2 are SGHTA and FQGTGA. The CDR3 DNA follows: TGTGCCAGCAGCCGGGGACTAGGGTCTACCCAGTACTTC. It yields the protein CASSRGLGSTQYF. The full variable domain, rest sourced from reference TRBV7-3 and TRBJ2-5, is GAGVSQTPSNKVTEKGKYVELRCDPISGHTALYWYRQSLGQGPEFLIYFQGTGAADDSGLPNDRFFAVRPEGSVSTLKIQRTERGDSAVYLCASSRGLGSTQYFGPGTRLLVL.

V and J are TRBV4-1 and TRBJ2-7; tentative D call: TRBD1 (6 bases). The CDR3 is 16 amino acids. V was pared by 5 bases and J by 1 base, with 18 bases between. Per the germline V gene, CDR1 is MGHRA and CDR2 is YSYEKL. The chain's CDR3 is CASSDQTGSGSYEQYF. CDR3 sequence (DNA): TGCGCCAGCAGCGATCAGACAGGTTCAGGATCCTACGAGCAGTACTTC.

At least ten counts were recorded for this clone. The chain has TRBV4-3 and TRBJ2-1; 11 bases fit TRBD2. The CDR3 length is 16 residues. Germline V gene lookup returns CDR1 LGHNA and CDR2 YSLEER. J lost 8 bases, V lost 2 bases, and 8 bases had no gene match. The CDR3 spells CASSQSTSGGLDEQFF. DNA for the CDR3: TGCGCCAGCAGCCAAAGTACTAGCGGGGGTTTGGATGAGCAGTTCTTC.

The rearrangement joins TRBV29-1 to TRBJ1-1; the match to TRBD1 covers 8 bases. Germline CDR1 and CDR2: SQVTM and ANQGSEA. This CDR3 has 14 amino acids. The J segment lost 4 bases and the V segment lost 2 bases, leaving 6 bases of the junction unmatched. CDR3 in DNA: TGCAGCGTTGAACAGGGGGCTTGGGGCACTGAAGCTTTCTTT. It codes for CSVEQGAWGTEAFF.

The rearrangement uses TRBV11-1 and TRBJ2-1; the D gene is possibly TRBD1 (5 bases). This CDR3 comprises 12 residues. The V gene lost 4 bases and the J gene lost 7 bases, with 8 bases spanning the gap. Germline V gene sequence: CDR1 SGHAT, CDR2 FQDESV (reference sequence). Written as DNA, the CDR3 is TGTGCCAGCAGCTCTGGACATAATGAGCAGTTCTTC. As protein: CASSSGHNEQFF. The whole variable domain, remainder taken from reference TRBV11-1 and TRBJ2-1, is EAEVAQSPRYKITEKSQAVAFWCDPISGHATLYWYRQILGQGPELLVQFQDESVVDDSQLPKDRFSAERLKGVDSTLKIQPAELGDSAMYLCASSSGHNEQFFGPGTRLTVL.

This rearrangement joins TRBV6-5 to TRBJ2-5; 7 nucleotides match TRBD1. This CDR3 contains 15 residues. Unmatched junction bases numbered 12, after V lost 6 bases and J lost 5 bases. CDR1 is MNHEY, CDR2 SVGAGI, per germline. CDR3 loop: CASRTGAGFAETQYF. The DNA for the CDR3 is TGTGCCAGCAGAACAGGGGCTGGGTTCGCGGAGACCCAGTACTTC.

The genes are TRBV28 and TRBJ2-4; D may be TRBD1 (5 bases). The V gene's germline CDR1 is MDHEN and CDR2 SYDVKM. CDR3 length equals 13 residues. V lost 8 bases to trimming and J lost 1 base, with 9 bases between them. The CDR3 protein is CASQGSAKNIQYF. The CDR3 DNA sequence: TGTGCCAGCCAGGGCAGCGCCAAAAACATTCAGTACTTC.